This is a list of T cell receptor beta chains from one sample in a study of beta chain features in type 1 diabetes. The data were produced by immunoSEQ multiplex PCR, yet TCRdb's version contains in-frame clones alone and is incomplete. Of hundreds of thousands of clones detected, around 12% appear once; the ten largest clones hold approximately 0.01%. The sequencing sample was made of naive CD4+ T cells from blood. These receptors were obtained from a woman between 18 and 29 years old with type 1 diabetes. Both conserved end residues are part of each CDR3. The D gene is left open where the match is weak. Size values are once, few and many counts, or a class for expanded clones, and some rows have none.

j_call | v_call | cdr3_length | clone_size | d_call | cdr3_nt | cdr3_aa
TRBJ1-5 | TRBV15 | 16 | few | - | TGTGCCACCAGCAGAGATCGCGACAGGTCGACTCAGCCCCAGCATTTT | CATSRDRDRSTQPQHF
TRBJ2-7 | TRBV6-1 | 15 | few | - | TGTGCCAGCAGTGAAAGAAGGGGCAGAGAGTACGAGCAGTACTTC | CASSERRGREYEQYF
TRBJ2-3 | TRBV27 | 14 | - | TRBD2 | TGTGCCAGCAGTTGGGGACTACGCACAGATACGCAGTATTTT | CASSWGLRTDTQYF
TRBJ1-1 | TRBV2 | 15 | few | TRBD1 | TGTGCCAGCAGCCCACAGGGGGCCATGAACACTGAAGCTTTCTTT | CASSPQGAMNTEAFF
TRBJ1-5 | TRBV18 | 16 | - | TRBD1 | TGTGCCAGCTCACCGGGGAGGACAGGGCTGAATCAGCCCCAGCATTTT | CASSPGRTGLNQPQHF
TRBJ1-2 | TRBV13 | 16 | - | - | TGTGCCAGCAGCTCACATATGTGGGGGAGGGACTATGGCTACACCTTC | CASSSHMWGRDYGYTF
TRBJ2-7 | TRBV29-1 | 12 | - | - | TGCAGCGTCGTCCTGAGTAGTGACGAGCAGTACTTC | CSVVLSSDEQYF
TRBJ2-5 | TRBV30 | 13 | few | TRBD2 | TGTGCCTGGAAAGCTAGCGGGCCGGAGACCCAGTACTTC | CAWKASGPETQYF
TRBJ1-1 | TRBV7-9 | 11 | - | - | TGTGCCAGCAGCCAGGGCACTGAAGCTTTCTTT | CASSQGTEAFF
TRBJ2-5 | TRBV18 | 17 | - | TRBD2 | TGTGCCAGCTCACCACCCGGGACTAGCGGGAGGTTGGAGACCCAGTACTTC | CASSPPGTSGRLETQYF
TRBJ2-6 | TRBV11-2 | 16 | - | - | TGTGCCAGCAGCTTATTCTGGTTAGTCGGGGCCAACGTCCTGACTTTC | CASSLFWLVGANVLTF
TRBJ1-2 | TRBV5-4 | 15 | - | TRBD1 | TGTGCCAGCAGCTTGGAACAGGGGGCGCGTCATGGCTACACCTTC | CASSLEQGARHGYTF
TRBJ2-3 | TRBV15 | 15 | few | TRBD1 | TGTGCCACCAGCGGCCGACAGGGGAGCACAGATACGCAGTATTTT | CATSGRQGSTDTQYF
TRBJ2-5 | TRBV25-1 | 13 | - | TRBD1 | TGTGCCAGCAGTGACAGGGGGCAAGAGACCCAGTACTTC | CASSDRGQETQYF
TRBJ1-1 | TRBV14 | 12 | few | - | TGTGCCAGCAGCCACCTGGAGGCTGAAGCTTTCTTT | CASSHLEAEAFF
TRBJ1-2 | TRBV5-1 | 15 | few | - | TGCGCCAGCAGGCCCTTGTTGCGGCAGTCTGAAGGCTACACCTTC | CASRPLLRQSEGYTF
TRBJ2-2 | TRBV5-1 | 11 | - | - | TGCGCCACGGGAGACACCGGGGAGCTGTTTTTT | CATGDTGELFF
TRBJ1-1 | TRBV21-1 | 14 | - | - | TGTGCCAGCAGCAAAGTGGAGGTGCGGACTGAAGCTTTCTTT | CASSKVEVRTEAFF
TRBJ2-3 | TRBV5-1 | 13 | - | - | TGCGCCAGCAGTCTCAGCGGCACAGATACGCAGTATTTT | CASSLSGTDTQYF
TRBJ2-7 | TRBV29-1 | 12 | - | - | TGCAGCGTAGTACAGGGAGCGGCCGAGCAGTACTTC | CSVVQGAAEQYF
TRBJ2-1 | TRBV7-9 | 14 | - | - | TGTGCCAGCAGCTTAAAGGAGTCATACAATGAGCAGTTCTTC | CASSLKESYNEQFF
TRBJ1-6 | TRBV11-2 | 15 | few | - | TGTGCCAGCAGCTTGGGGAGAGGAAGGAATTCACCCCTCCACTTT | CASSLGRGRNSPLHF
TRBJ2-5 | TRBV4-1 | 16 | - | TRBD1 | TGCGCCAGCAGCCAAGCCGGGACAGGGTATCCAGAGACCCAGTACTTC | CASSQAGTGYPETQYF
TRBJ2-7 | TRBV6-6 | 15 | - | TRBD1 | TGTGCCAGCAGTTCCACCGACAGGGGCCCCTACGAGCAGTACTTC | CASSSTDRGPYEQYF
TRBJ1-4 | TRBV7-2 | 15 | - | TRBD1 | TGTGCCAGCAGACCCTCCGGGACAGGGAGCGAAAAACTGTTTTTT | CASRPSGTGSEKLFF
TRBJ1-2 | TRBV29-1 | 12 | - | - | TGCAGCATAGACACCTATGCCTATGGCTACACCTTC | CSIDTYAYGYTF
TRBJ1-2 | TRBV20-1 | 11 | few | - | TGCAGTGCTAACCGGGACTATGGCTACACCTTC | CSANRDYGYTF
TRBJ1-6 | TRBV7-9 | 15 | few | - | TGTGCCAGCAGCGCACGGGGGGGCTCCGCTTCACCCCTCCACTTT | CASSARGGSASPLHF
TRBJ2-2 | TRBV5-4 | 15 | few | - | TGTGCCAGCAGCCCCGGGACAACGAACACCGGGGAGCTGTTTTTT | CASSPGTTNTGELFF
TRBJ2-3 | TRBV11-2 | 12 | - | - | TGTGCCAGCAGTGGCGCGGGGGATACGCAGTATTTT | CASSGAGDTQYF
TRBJ2-3 | TRBV7-9 | 16 | - | - | TGTGCCAGCAGCTTGGGGGGACCCACGGGAACAGATACGCAGTATTTT | CASSLGGPTGTDTQYF
TRBJ2-4 | TRBV4-3 | 21 | few | TRBD1 | TGCGCCAGCAGCCAAGATCGCGTGTTGTATCAGGGGGCGGTGGCCAAAAACATTCAGTACTTC | CASSQDRVLYQGAVAKNIQYF
TRBJ1-2 | TRBV28 | 13 | few | - | TGTGCCAGCAGTTTAATCTCAGTTAATGGCTACACCTTC | CASSLISVNGYTF